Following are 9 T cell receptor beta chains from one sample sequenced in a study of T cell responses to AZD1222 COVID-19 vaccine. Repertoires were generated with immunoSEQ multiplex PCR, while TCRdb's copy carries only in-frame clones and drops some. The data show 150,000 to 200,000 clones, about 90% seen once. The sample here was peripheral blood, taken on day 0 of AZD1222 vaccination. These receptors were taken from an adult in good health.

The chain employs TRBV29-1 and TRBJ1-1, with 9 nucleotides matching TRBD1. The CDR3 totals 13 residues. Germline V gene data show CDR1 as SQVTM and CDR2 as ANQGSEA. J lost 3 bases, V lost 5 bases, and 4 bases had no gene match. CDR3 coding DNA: TGCAGCGTTCAACAGGGGGCGGACACTGAAGCTTTCTTT. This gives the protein CSVQQGADTEAFF.

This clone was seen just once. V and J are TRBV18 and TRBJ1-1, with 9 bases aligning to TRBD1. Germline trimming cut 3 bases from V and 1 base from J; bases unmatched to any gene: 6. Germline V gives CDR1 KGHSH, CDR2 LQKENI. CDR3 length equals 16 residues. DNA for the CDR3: TGTGCCAGCTCACCCCGGGACAGGGTTTGGAACACTGAAGCTTTCTTT. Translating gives CASSPRDRVWNTEAFF.

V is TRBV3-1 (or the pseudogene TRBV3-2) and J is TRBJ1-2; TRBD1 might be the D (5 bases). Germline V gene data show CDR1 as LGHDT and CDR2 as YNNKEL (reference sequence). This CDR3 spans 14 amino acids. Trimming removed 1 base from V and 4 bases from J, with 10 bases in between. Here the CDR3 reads CASSQVQGSYGYTF. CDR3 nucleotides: TGTGCCAGCAGCCAAGTTCAGGGATCCTATGGCTACACCTTC.

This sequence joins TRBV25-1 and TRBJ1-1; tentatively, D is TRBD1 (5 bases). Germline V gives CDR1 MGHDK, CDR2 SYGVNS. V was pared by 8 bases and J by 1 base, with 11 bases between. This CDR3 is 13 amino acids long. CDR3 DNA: TGTGCCAGCTCCAGGGCCACGAACACTGAAGCTTTCTTT. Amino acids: CASSRATNTEAFF.

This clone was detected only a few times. This chain's CDR3 is CASSLTADTQYF. The CDR3 nucleotides are TGTGCCAGCAGCTTAACGGCGGATACGCAGTATTTT. The rearrangement joins TRBV7-9 to TRBJ2-3; D gene unclear. CDR3 length equals 12 residues. The germline CDR1 and CDR2 sequences are SEHNR and FQNEAQ (reference sequence). V lost 2 bases and J 6 bases, leaving 6 bases between the germline ends.

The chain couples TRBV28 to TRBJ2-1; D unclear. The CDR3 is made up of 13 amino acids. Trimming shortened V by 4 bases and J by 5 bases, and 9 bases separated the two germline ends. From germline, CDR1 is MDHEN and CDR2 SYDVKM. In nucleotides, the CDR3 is TGTGCCAGCAGTTCACATCCTGACAATGAGCAGTTCTTC. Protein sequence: CASSSHPDNEQFF.

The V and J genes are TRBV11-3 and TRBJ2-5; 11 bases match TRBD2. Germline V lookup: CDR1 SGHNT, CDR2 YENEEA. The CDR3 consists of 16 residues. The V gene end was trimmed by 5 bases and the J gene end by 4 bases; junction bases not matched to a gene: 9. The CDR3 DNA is TGTGCCAGCAGCCCAGGGAGGCTAGCGGGAGGAGAGACCCAGTACTTC. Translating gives CASSPGRLAGGETQYF.

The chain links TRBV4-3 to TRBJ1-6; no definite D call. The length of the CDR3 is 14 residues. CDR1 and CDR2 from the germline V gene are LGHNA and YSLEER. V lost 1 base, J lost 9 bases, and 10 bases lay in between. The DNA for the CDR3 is TGCGCCAGCAGCCAAGGCCATGCGGGTTCACCCCTCCACTTT. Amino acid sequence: CASSQGHAGSPLHF.

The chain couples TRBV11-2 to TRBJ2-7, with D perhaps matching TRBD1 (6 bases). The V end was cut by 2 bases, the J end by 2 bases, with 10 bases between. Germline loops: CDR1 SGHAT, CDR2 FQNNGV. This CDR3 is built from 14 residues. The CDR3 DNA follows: TGTGCCAGCAGCTTACAGGGGCCCACCTACGAGCAGTACTTC. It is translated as CASSLQGPTYEQYF.